One sample yielded the 10 T cell receptor beta chains listed below, sequenced in a study of human T cells and chemical hapten exposure. Time point noted: pre-sensitization, week 0. As for treatment: therapeutic diphenylcyclopropenone sensitization with weekly scalp DPC. TCRdb re-called the RACE reads through MiXCR, storing one row per CDR3 protein. The sample lists about 87,000 distinct CDR3 sequences; about 8.9% were seen once. The input for sequencing was whole blood, taken in connection with sensitization to the hapten diphenylcyclopropenone (DPC). The receptors were sampled from a woman aged 35 to 49 with alopecia areata. Some clones in this sample may be carry-over from other donors' samples.

V and J are TRBV24-1 and TRBJ1-2; a weak D match, TRBD1 (5 bases). This CDR3 contains 13 residues. The ends were cut back, 4 bases at V and 4 bases at J, with 9 bases in the middle. Germline V gives CDR1 KGHDR, CDR2 SFDVKD. The CDR3 is CATSERGVYGYTF. The CDR3 bases are TGTGCCACCAGTGAAAGGGGCGTCTATGGCTACACCTTC.

The V call is TRBV19, the J call TRBJ2-2, with TRBD1 as a possible D gene (6 bases). The CDR3 has 13 residues. Trimming took off 6 bases at V and 1 base at J, with 6 bases between the two ends. CDR1 and CDR2 from the germline V gene are LNHDA and SQIVND (reference sequence). CDR3 amino acids: CASRGQNTGELFF. CDR3 nucleotides: TGTGCCAGTAGGGGACAGAACACCGGGGAGCTGTTTTTT.

This clonotype was recorded a few times. The chain carries TRBV7-9 and TRBJ1-3, with TRBD1 matching over 7 bases. Per the germline V gene, CDR1 is SEHNR and CDR2 is FQNEAQ (reference sequence). CDR3 length: 15 residues. The J segment lost 7 bases and the V segment lost 5 bases, leaving 11 bases of the junction unmatched. CDR3 sequence (DNA): TGTGCCAGCAGCCGTTCGGACAGGACGATGAACACCATATATTTT. Protein sequence: CASSRSDRTMNTIYF.

At least ten counts were recorded for this clonotype. This chain connects TRBV7-2 to TRBJ1-1; possibly TRBD1 for D (5 bases). Germline V gives CDR1 SGHTA, CDR2 FQGNSA. CDR3 length: 13 residues. Trimming took 2 bases from V and 5 from J, leaving 9 bases between them. The CDR3: CASSLQGETEAFF. As DNA, the CDR3 is TGTGCCAGCAGCTTACAGGGAGAGACTGAAGCTTTCTTT.

The chain is built from TRBV5-1 and TRBJ2-7, with a weak D call TRBD1 (5 bases). CDR1 SGHRS and CDR2 YFSETQ come from the germline V gene. This CDR3 region has 13 residues. The V end was cut by 4 bases, the J end by 2 bases, with 10 bases between. CDR3 residues: CASSADRTYEQYF. CDR3 nucleotides: TGCGCCAGCAGCGCTGACAGAACCTACGAGCAGTACTTC.

This clonotype was counted ten times or more. V usage is TRBV5-1 and J usage is TRBJ1-6; 10 bases line up with TRBD1. The CDR3 sequence is 15 residues long. The junction had 4 bases not matched to a gene; V was cut back by 1 base and J by 9 bases. The germline V gene has CDR1 SGHRS and CDR2 YFSETQ. In DNA form, the CDR3 reads TGCGCCAGCAGCTTGTCGGGACAGGGGAGTTCACCCCTCCACTTT. Translated, it gives CASSLSGQGSSPLHF. Full variable domain (rest looked up from reference TRBV5-1 and TRBJ1-6): KAGVTQTPRYLIKTRGQQVTLSCSPISGHRSVSWYQQTPGQGLQFLFEYFSETQRNKGNFPGRFSGRQFSNSRSEMNVSTLELGDSALYLCASSLSGQGSSPLHFGNGTRLTVT.

A word on this clonotype: A much larger clone lies one base from this, so it may be a read error. The J gene is TRBJ2-3, the V gene TRBV5-1, with D uncertain. CDR1 is SGHRS and CDR2 is YFSETQ in the germline V gene. The CDR3 runs to 12 residues. CDR3 coding DNA: TGCGCCAGCGGCTTAATGGGAGATACGCAGTATTTT. Translation: CASGLMGDTQYF.

This clonotype was seen at least ten times. This rearrangement joins TRBV12-3 or TRBV12-4 to TRBJ2-5; perhaps TRBD2 as D (6 bases). V lost 6 bases and J lost 2, with 10 bases in between. The CDR3 extends over 13 amino acids. The CDR3 sequence: CASRRGGQETQYF. The CDR3 coding sequence is TGTGCCAGCAGACGTGGGGGGCAAGAGACCCAGTACTTC.

The V call is TRBV9, the J call TRBJ2-4; the D gene is possibly TRBD1 (5 bases). The CDR3 length is 14 residues. Germline CDR1 is SGDLS and CDR2 is YYNGEE. Trimming took 0 bases from V and 8 from J, leaving 12 bases between them. This chain's CDR3 is CASSVAAGLDIQYF. CDR3 nucleotides: TGTGCCAGCAGCGTAGCGGCAGGGTTGGACATTCAGTACTTC.

This clonotype has ten or more counts. Here the CDR3 reads CASSFERGPNNEQFF. The CDR3 bases are TGCGCCAGCAGCTTTGAGCGGGGGCCCAACAATGAGCAGTTCTTC. V usage is TRBV5-1 and J usage is TRBJ2-1, with 8 bases lining up with TRBD2. With 2 bases clipped from V and 5 bases from J, the junction kept 6 bases outside the gene matches. CDR1 and CDR2 from the germline V gene are SGHRS and YFSETQ. This CDR3 is built from 15 residues.